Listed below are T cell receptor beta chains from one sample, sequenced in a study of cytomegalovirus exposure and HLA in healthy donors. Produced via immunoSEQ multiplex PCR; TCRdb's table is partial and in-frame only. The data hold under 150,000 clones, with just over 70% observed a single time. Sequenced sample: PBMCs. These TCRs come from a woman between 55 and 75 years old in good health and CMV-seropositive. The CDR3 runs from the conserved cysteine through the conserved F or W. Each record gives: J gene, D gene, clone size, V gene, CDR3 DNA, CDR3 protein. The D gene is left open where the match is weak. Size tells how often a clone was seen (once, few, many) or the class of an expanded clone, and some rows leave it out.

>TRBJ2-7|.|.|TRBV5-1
TGCGCCAGCAGCGCCTCCGCGGGGCAGAACTACGAGCAGTACTTC
CASSASAGQNYEQYF
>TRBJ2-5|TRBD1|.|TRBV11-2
TGTGCCAGCAGCCGCCGTCTAGGGGACAGGGGGCCGGAGACCCAGTACTTC
CASSRRLGDRGPETQYF
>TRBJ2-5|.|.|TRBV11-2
TGTGCCAGCAGCTTGAATCGGGAGACCCAGTACTTC
CASSLNRETQYF
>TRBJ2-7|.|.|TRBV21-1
TGTGCCAGCAGTCCGAGGGACAGGGACTCCTACGAGCAGTACTTC
CASSPRDRDSYEQYF
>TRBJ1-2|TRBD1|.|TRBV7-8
TGTGCCAGCAGCCCTGGACAGGCCTATGGCTACACCTTC
CASSPGQAYGYTF
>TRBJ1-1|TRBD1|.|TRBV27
TGTGCCAGCAGTGCGCAGGGGGCAAGGGTGAACACTGAAGCTTTCTTT
CASSAQGARVNTEAFF
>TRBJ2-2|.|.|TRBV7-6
TGTGCCAGCAGCTTACCGACAGCTAACACCGGGGAGCTGTTTTTT
CASSLPTANTGELFF
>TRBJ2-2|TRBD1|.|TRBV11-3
TGTGCCAGCACCTACGGGACAGGGGGCAAAACCGGGGAGCTGTTTTTT
CASTYGTGGKTGELFF
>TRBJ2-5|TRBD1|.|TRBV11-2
TGTGCCAGCAGCTTATCGGGAACAGGGGAACGGGAGACCCAGTACTTC
CASSLSGTGERETQYF
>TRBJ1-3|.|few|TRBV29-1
TGCAGCGTTGTAAGCGACTCTGGAAACACCATATATTTT
CSVVSDSGNTIYF
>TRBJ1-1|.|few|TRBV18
TGTGCAGTGGTTGCGGACACTGAAGCTTTCTTT
CAVVADTEAFF
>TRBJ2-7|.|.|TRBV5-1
TGCGCCAGCAGCTTGGTGCCGGGGGTGGACGAGCAGTACTTC
CASSLVPGVDEQYF
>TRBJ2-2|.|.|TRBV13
TGTGCCAGCAGCTTAGCCTATTACATCGGGGGGGAGCTGTTTTTT
CASSLAYYIGGELFF
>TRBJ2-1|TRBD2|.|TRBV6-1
TGTGCCAGCAGTGAAGTGGCGGGGGGGCGGAATGAGCAGTTCTTC
CASSEVAGGRNEQFF
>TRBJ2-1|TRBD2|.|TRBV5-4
TGTGCCAGCAGCTTGGGAGTAGCGGGGAGTAACAATGAGCAGTTCTTC
CASSLGVAGSNNEQFF
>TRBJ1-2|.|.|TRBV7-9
TGTGCCAGCAGCCCTAGGGGGGGAGGCTACACCTTC
CASSPRGGGYTF
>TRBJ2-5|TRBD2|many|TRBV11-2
TGTGCCAGCAGCTCAAACGGCGGGGGTATACAAGAGACCCAGTACTTC
CASSSNGGGIQETQYF
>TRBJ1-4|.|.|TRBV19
TGTGCCAGTAGGTTCAGTGGTAATGAAAAACTGTTTTTT
CASRFSGNEKLFF
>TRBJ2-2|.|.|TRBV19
TGTGCCAGTTCCTCAGGGGTCGACACCGGGGAGCTGTTTTTT
CASSSGVDTGELFF
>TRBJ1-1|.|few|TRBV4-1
TGCGCCAGCAGCCAAGACAGGGTCGCGAACACTGAAGCTTTCTTT
CASSQDRVANTEAFF
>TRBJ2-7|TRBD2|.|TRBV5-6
TGTGCCAGCAGCTGGAGGGGAGGGGCCTACGAGCAGTACTTC
CASSWRGGAYEQYF
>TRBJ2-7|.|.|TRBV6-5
TGTGCCAGCAGTTACCTCTCTAGCGAATTATACGAGCAGTACTTC
CASSYLSSELYEQYF
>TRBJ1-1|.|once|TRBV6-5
TGTGCCAGCAGTTACTTCGATGGGGCCACTGAAGCTTTCTTT
CASSYFDGATEAFF
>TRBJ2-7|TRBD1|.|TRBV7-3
TGTGCCAGCAGCTTAGGGACAGGGATTTCCTACGAGCAGTACTTC
CASSLGTGISYEQYF
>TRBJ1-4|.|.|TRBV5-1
TGCGCCAGCAGCTCGACGGGGGGTAGCGAAAAACTGTTTTTT
CASSSTGGSEKLFF
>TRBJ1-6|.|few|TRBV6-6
TGTGCCAGCAGTTCCCTAAACAATTCACCCCTCCACTTT
CASSSLNNSPLHF
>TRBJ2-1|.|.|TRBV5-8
TGTGCCAGCAGCCACCGGGTGTCAGGGCTCGAGTACAATGAGCAGTTCTTC
CASSHRVSGLEYNEQFF
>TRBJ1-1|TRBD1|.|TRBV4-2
TGTGCCAGCAGCCAGGCCCCACAGGGGAGCACTGAAGCTTTCTTT
CASSQAPQGSTEAFF
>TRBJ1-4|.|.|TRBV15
TGTGCCACCAGCAGAGTCGGGGGGACGTCGGTTCGTGGAAAACTGTTTTTT
CATSRVGGTSVRGKLFF
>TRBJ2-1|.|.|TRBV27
TGTGCCAGCACCCCGGAGGGGGGGGGCTGGGGCCATGAGCAGTTCTTC
CASTPEGGGWGHEQFF
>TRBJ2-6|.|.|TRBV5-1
TGCGCCAGCCGGGATACCGACGGTAAATGGGCCAACGTCCTGACTTTC
CASRDTDGKWANVLTF
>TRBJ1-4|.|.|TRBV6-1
TGTGCCAGCAGTGAACTGGGGAGGGATGAAAAACTGTTTTTT
CASSELGRDEKLFF
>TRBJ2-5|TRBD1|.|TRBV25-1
TGTGCCAGCAGTAAACAGGGGGTGAGAGAGACCCAGTACTTC
CASSKQGVRETQYF
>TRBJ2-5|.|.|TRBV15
TGTGCCACCAGCTGGGGGCTAGGGGAGACCCAGTACTTC
CATSWGLGETQYF
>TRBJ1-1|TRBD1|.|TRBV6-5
TGTGCCAGCAGTTTAAGGACAGGGATGAACACTGAAGCTTTCTTT
CASSLRTGMNTEAFF
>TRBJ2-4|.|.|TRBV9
TGTGCCAGCAGCTCAGAGGGAGGGGGGTCCAAAAACATTCAGTACTTC
CASSSEGGGSKNIQYF
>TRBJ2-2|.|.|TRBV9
TGTGCCAGCAGCCCAGGGGGGACCGGGGAGCTGTTTTTT
CASSPGGTGELFF
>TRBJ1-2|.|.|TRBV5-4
TGTGCCAGCAGCCCGGACAGTTCCAGGAATTATGGCTACACCTTC
CASSPDSSRNYGYTF
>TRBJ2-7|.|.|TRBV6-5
TGTGCCAGCAGCATATATACAGGGACCTACGAGCAGTACTTC
CASSIYTGTYEQYF
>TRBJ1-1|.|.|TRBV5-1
TGCGCCAGCAGCATGACAGGAAGGGGCATGAACACTGAAGCTTTCTTT
CASSMTGRGMNTEAFF
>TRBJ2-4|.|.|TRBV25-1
TGTGCCAGCAGTGACCTACAGGGTTTGGGCCTCTACTTC
CASSDLQGLGLYF